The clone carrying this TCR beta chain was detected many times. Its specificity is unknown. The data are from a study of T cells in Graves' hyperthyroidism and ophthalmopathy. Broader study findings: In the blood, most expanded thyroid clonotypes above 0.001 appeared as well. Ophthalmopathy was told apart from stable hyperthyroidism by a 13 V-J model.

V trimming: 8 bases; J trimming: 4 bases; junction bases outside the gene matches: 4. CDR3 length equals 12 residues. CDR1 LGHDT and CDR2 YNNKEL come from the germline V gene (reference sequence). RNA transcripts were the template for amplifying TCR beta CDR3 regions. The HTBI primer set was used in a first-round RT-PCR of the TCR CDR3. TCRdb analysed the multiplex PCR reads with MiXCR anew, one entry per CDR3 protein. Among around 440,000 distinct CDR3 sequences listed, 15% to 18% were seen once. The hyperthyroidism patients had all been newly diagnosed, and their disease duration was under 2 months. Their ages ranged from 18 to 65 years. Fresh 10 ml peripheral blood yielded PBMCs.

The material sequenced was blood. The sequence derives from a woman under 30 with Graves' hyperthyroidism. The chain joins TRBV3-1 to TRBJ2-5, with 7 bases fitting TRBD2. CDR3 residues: CASGRGGETQYF. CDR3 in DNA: TGTGCCAGCGGGAGGGGCGGAGAGACCCAGTACTTC.